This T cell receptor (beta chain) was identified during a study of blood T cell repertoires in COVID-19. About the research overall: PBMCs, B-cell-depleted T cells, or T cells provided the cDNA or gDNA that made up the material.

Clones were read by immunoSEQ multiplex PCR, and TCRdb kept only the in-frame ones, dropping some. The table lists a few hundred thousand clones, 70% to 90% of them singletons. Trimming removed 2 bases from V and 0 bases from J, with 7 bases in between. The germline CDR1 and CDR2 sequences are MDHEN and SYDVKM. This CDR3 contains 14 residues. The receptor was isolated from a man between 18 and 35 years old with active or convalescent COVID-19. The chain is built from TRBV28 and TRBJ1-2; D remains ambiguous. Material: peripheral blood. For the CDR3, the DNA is TGTGCCAGCAGTTTACCCGAGGCTAACTATGGCTACACCTTC. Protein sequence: CASSLPEANYGYTF.